This T cell receptor (beta chain) was identified in a study of neoadjuvant anti-PD-1 for oral cavity cancer. For the study at large: Nivolumab at 3 mg/kg was mostly given biweekly, three to four doses, pre-surgery. Around day 43, patients without progression received a fourth nivolumab dose before surgery. Overall study results and limits: Non-responders to neoadjuvant nivolumab had significantly more clonal PBMC T cells than responders.

PBMC libraries mostly used roughly 460 ng of input genomic DNA, with six replicates per sample. Using immunoSEQ multiplex PCR, the repertoire was profiled, and TCRdb retains in-frame clones only, with some absent. The sample lists 55,000 to 80,000 clones; about 86% were seen once. Documented time point: after neoadjuvant nivolumab, at surgical resection. Remarks on this clone: Its antigen is unknown.

In germline, CDR1 is SNHLY, CDR2 FYNNEI. After removal of 6 bases from V and 4 bases from J, the junction contained 2 bases not matched to a gene. The CDR3 sequence is 13 residues long. The chain couples TRBV2 to TRBJ2-2; 7 bases align to TRBD1. The sequencing used PBMCs, collected after nivolumab (anti-PD-1) treatment. This TCR was recovered from a person aged 35-79 years with oral cavity squamous cell carcinoma. CDR3 in DNA: TGTGCCAGCAGAAGGACAGGCACCGGGGAGCTGTTTTTT. Its protein is CASRRTGTGELFF.